A single sample gave rise to the 16 T cell receptor beta chains below, sequenced in a study of human thymus T cells. Only in-frame clones appear in the TCRdb table, and some are missing; sequencing was by immunoSEQ multiplex PCR. The table has some 46,000 clones, approximately 95% seen once. Sequencing input: blood. All receptors come from a girl in the first two years of life with a congenital heart defect but otherwise immunologically healthy.

The chain recombines TRBV11-3 with TRBJ2-3, with TRBD1 identical over 8 bases. The CDR3 length is 15 residues. Germline loops: CDR1 SGHNT, CDR2 YENEEA. Trimming cost V 5 bases and J 0 bases; bases outside gene matches: 4. The CDR3 DNA is TGTGCCAGCAGCCCCAGGGGGCGAAGCACAGATACGCAGTATTTT. Protein product: CASSPRGRSTDTQYF.

The chain employs TRBV6-1 and TRBJ2-2; D unclear. V lost 2 bases, J lost 6 bases, and 7 bases lay in between. Germline values: CDR1 MNHNS, CDR2 SASEGT. The CDR3 length is 13 residues. The CDR3 DNA sequence: TGTGCCAGCAGTGAACTGAGCCCCGGGGAGCTGTTTTTT. This sequence encodes CASSELSPGELFF.

CDR3 residues: CASREQGSSWNGYTF. The CDR3 DNA sequence: TGTGCCAGCAGGGAACAGGGGTCTTCGTGGAATGGCTACACCTTC. The chain has TRBV6-5 and TRBJ1-2, with TRBD1 identical over 7 bases. Looked up from germline, CDR1 is MNHEY and CDR2 is SVGAGI. This CDR3 contains 15 residues. V was clipped by 6 bases and J by 6 bases; unmatched bases: 13.

The chain combines TRBV6-5 with TRBJ1-2; TRBD1 matches at 9 bases. Per the germline V gene, CDR1 is MNHEY and CDR2 is SVGAGI. The CDR3 contains 14 residues. Trimming at V came to 3 bases and at J to 3 bases, leaving 2 bases not matched to a gene. Here the CDR3 DNA reads TGTGCCAGCAGTTATACAGGGGGCGACTATGGCTACACCTTC. As protein: CASSYTGGDYGYTF.

The chain employs TRBV4-2 and TRBJ2-7, with 11 bases matching TRBD2. Germline lookup yields CDR1 LGHNA and CDR2 YNFKEQ. This CDR3 comprises 17 residues. With V trimmed by 2 bases and J by 2 bases, 8 bases remained unmatched. The CDR3 spells CASSQSRPLAGAYEQYF. CDR3 DNA sequence: TGTGCCAGCAGCCAATCCCGCCCACTAGCGGGAGCCTACGAGCAGTACTTC.

The rearrangement joins TRBV27 to TRBJ2-1; 13 bases are shared with TRBD2. Germline loops: CDR1 MNHEY, CDR2 SMNVEV (reference sequence). This CDR3 is 15 amino acids long. V lost 6 bases to trimming and J lost 10 bases; unmatched junction nucleotides: 9. CDR3 residues: CASRSGLAGVEEQFF. The CDR3 DNA reads as TGTGCCAGCAGAAGCGGACTAGCGGGAGTCGAGGAGCAGTTCTTC.

The V gene is TRBV5-8, the J gene TRBJ2-1, with 9 bases that match TRBD1. The ends lost 4 bases at V and 7 bases at J; junction bases unmatched: 9. The CDR3 loop spans 15 amino acids. Germline assignment: CDR1 SGHTS and CDR2 YDEGEE. CDR3 protein: CASSIGTGRTNEQFF. CDR3 in DNA: TGTGCCAGCAGCATAGGGACAGGGAGGACAAATGAGCAGTTCTTC.

The chain is built from TRBV9 and TRBJ2-3, with no clear D. CDR3 length: 14 amino acids. Germline CDR1 is SGDLS and CDR2 is YYNGEE. The V end lost 1 base, the J end lost 0 bases, and 6 bases lay between the germline ends. The CDR3 nucleotides read TGTGCCAGCAGCGTATACGGGAGCACAGATACGCAGTATTTT. Protein sequence: CASSVYGSTDTQYF.

The chain recombines TRBV28 with TRBJ2-7, with 8 bases lining up with TRBD2. Germline lookup yields CDR1 MDHEN and CDR2 SYDVKM. The length of the CDR3 is 13 residues. The trim removed 9 bases at V and 2 bases at J, leaving 6 bases unmatched. The CDR3 reads CASISGKTYEQYF. The CDR3 DNA follows: TGTGCCAGTATTAGCGGGAAGACCTACGAGCAGTACTTC.

V gene TRBV6-1 combines with J gene TRBJ2-1, with D perhaps TRBD2 (5 bases). CDR3 size: 17 residues. Deletions cut 3 bases from V and 0 bases from J, with 15 bases between. CDR1 and CDR2 (germline): MNHNS, SASEGT. CDR3 sequence (DNA): TGTGCCAGCAGTGACCTGGGAAGGAGGAGCTCCTACAATGAGCAGTTCTTC. This translates into CASSDLGRRSSYNEQFF.

The chain combines TRBV2 with TRBJ2-7; D not certain. Germline V gene data show CDR1 as SNHLY and CDR2 as FYNNEI. CDR3 length: 10 amino acids. The V end lost 4 bases, the J end lost 6 bases, and 4 bases lay between the germline ends. DNA of the CDR3: TGTGCCAGCAGTGTCCTCGAGCAGTACTTC. The encoded protein is CASSVLEQYF.

The rearrangement links TRBV28 to TRBJ2-4; no clear D gene. V lost 6 bases and J lost 0, with 9 bases in between. This CDR3 comprises 14 residues. The germline CDR1 and CDR2 sequences are MDHEN and SYDVKM. The CDR3 spells CASSPTLAKNIQYF. In nucleotides, the CDR3 is TGTGCCAGCAGCCCCACGCTAGCCAAAAACATTCAGTACTTC.

The V call is TRBV20-1, the J call TRBJ2-3, with no clear D. The CDR3 sequence is 11 residues long. From germline, CDR1 is DFQATT and CDR2 SNEGSKA (reference sequence). CDR3 protein: CRTGIADTQYF. In nucleotides, the CDR3 is TGCAGGACTGGGATAGCAGATACGCAGTATTTT.

The J gene is TRBJ2-3, the V gene TRBV2; 7 bases map to TRBD1. Unmatched junction bases numbered 1, after V lost 4 bases and J lost 0 bases. CDR1 is SNHLY and CDR2 is FYNNEI in the germline V gene. The CDR3 loop spans 14 amino acids. The CDR3 DNA sequence: TGTGCCAGCAGTGGGACAGGCAGCACAGATACGCAGTATTTT. Its translation is CASSGTGSTDTQYF.

V usage is TRBV5-4 and J usage is TRBJ2-4; TRBD1 matches 9 bases. Looked up from germline, CDR1 is SGHNT and CDR2 is YYREEE (reference sequence). The CDR3 sequence is 13 residues long. The V gene end was trimmed by 6 bases and the J gene end by 8 bases; junction bases not matched to a gene: 6. The DNA of the CDR3 is TGTGCCAGCACCCCGACAGGGGGTCACATTCAGTACTTC. The encoded protein is CASTPTGGHIQYF.

J is TRBJ2-3 and V is TRBV21-1; TRBD2 is the table's D call and was not checked against the DNA. TRBV21-1 is described as a pseudogene. The CDR3 is made up of 18 amino acids. The DNA of the CDR3 is TGTGCCAGCAGCAAAGCGCGGGACGGGAGGGATTACACAGATACGCAGTATTTT. The encoded protein is CASSKARDGRDYTDTQYF.